Listed below are T cell receptor beta chains from one sample, sequenced in a study of blood T cell repertoires in COVID-19. Produced via immunoSEQ multiplex PCR; TCRdb's table is partial and in-frame only. The data show under 200,000 clones, 65% to 90% seen once. Specimen: peripheral blood. The source is a human donor in a cohort sampled during active COVID-19. The CDR3 runs from the conserved cysteine through the conserved F or W. A D gene is named only where the DNA matches it firmly. A row's size may be missing; if present it is once, few, many or a size class.

clone_size: NA
v_call: TRBV5-1
j_call: TRBJ1-5
d_call: NA
cdr3_nt: TGCGCCAGCAGCTTGGAGGGGCAGGGAAGCCAGCCCCAGCATTTT
cdr3_aa: CASSLEGQGSQPQHF

clone_size: NA
v_call: TRBV10-2
j_call: TRBJ2-2
d_call: TRBD1
cdr3_nt: TGCGCCAGCAGTGTTACAGGGGGCAGGGCCGGGGAGCTGTTTTTT
cdr3_aa: CASSVTGGRAGELFF

clone_size: NA
v_call: TRBV7-2
j_call: TRBJ2-5
d_call: NA
cdr3_nt: TGTGCCAGCAGCCGATACTCAGAGGCCCAGTACTTC
cdr3_aa: CASSRYSEAQYF

clone_size: NA
v_call: TRBV6-2/TRBV6-3
j_call: TRBJ1-2
d_call: TRBD1
cdr3_nt: TGTGCCAGCAGTCAGACAGGGGTTGGCTACACCTTC
cdr3_aa: CASSQTGVGYTF

clone_size: NA
v_call: TRBV7-9
j_call: TRBJ2-7
d_call: NA
cdr3_nt: TGTGCCAGCAGCTCCCCCGGGGGGCAGACATCCTACGAGCAGTACTTC
cdr3_aa: CASSSPGGQTSYEQYF

clone_size: NA
v_call: TRBV7-9
j_call: TRBJ2-7
d_call: NA
cdr3_nt: TGTGCCAGCAGCCCGACCGGGACTGCATACTCCTACGAGCAGTACTTC
cdr3_aa: CASSPTGTAYSYEQYF

clone_size: NA
v_call: TRBV29-1
j_call: TRBJ1-4
d_call: NA
cdr3_nt: TGCAGCGTTGGTGGGGGGGGCAGTGAAAAACTGTTTTTT
cdr3_aa: CSVGGGGSEKLFF

clone_size: NA
v_call: TRBV25-1
j_call: TRBJ1-4
d_call: NA
cdr3_nt: TGTGCCAGCAGTGAACCCTCGGGAAAACTGTTTTTT
cdr3_aa: CASSEPSGKLFF

clone_size: NA
v_call: TRBV6-5
j_call: TRBJ2-7
d_call: NA
cdr3_nt: TGTGCCAGCAGTTACCTGGACAGCTCCTACGAGCAGTACTTC
cdr3_aa: CASSYLDSSYEQYF

clone_size: NA
v_call: TRBV24-1
j_call: TRBJ2-3
d_call: TRBD2
cdr3_nt: TGTGCCACCAGTGATTCCATAGCGGGCCGCGACACAGATACGCAGTATTTT
cdr3_aa: CATSDSIAGRDTDTQYF

clone_size: NA
v_call: TRBV11-3
j_call: TRBJ2-3
d_call: NA
cdr3_nt: TGTGCCAGCAGCTCCCTCAAGCGGCCCTGCACAGATACGCAGTATTTT
cdr3_aa: CASSSLKRPCTDTQYF

clone_size: NA
v_call: TRBV6-5
j_call: TRBJ2-5
d_call: NA
cdr3_nt: TGTGCCAGCAGTTACTCCCCCACCAGGATGGGTGGAACCCAGTACTTC
cdr3_aa: CASSYSPTRMGGTQYF

clone_size: NA
v_call: TRBV6-5
j_call: TRBJ2-3
d_call: TRBD2
cdr3_nt: TGTGCCAGCAGTTCTAGCGGGGGCACTCTCACAGATACGCAGTATTTT
cdr3_aa: CASSSSGGTLTDTQYF

clone_size: NA
v_call: TRBV7-9
j_call: TRBJ2-7
d_call: NA
cdr3_nt: TGTGCCAGCAGCTTCAGGGACGAGCAGTACTTC
cdr3_aa: CASSFRDEQYF

clone_size: NA
v_call: TRBV27
j_call: TRBJ1-6
d_call: TRBD1
cdr3_nt: TGTGCCAGCAGTGTAGGGACAGAAGCGTCACCCCTCCACTTT
cdr3_aa: CASSVGTEASPLHF

clone_size: NA
v_call: TRBV6-2/TRBV6-3
j_call: TRBJ2-7
d_call: NA
cdr3_nt: TGTGCCAGCAGTTACTCGATAGGCGGCACATTCCACGAGCAGTACTTC
cdr3_aa: CASSYSIGGTFHEQYF

clone_size: NA
v_call: TRBV7-8
j_call: TRBJ1-1
d_call: NA
cdr3_nt: TGTGCCAGCAGCTTAGTTGAGGGATCGGGCACTGAAGCTTTCTTT
cdr3_aa: CASSLVEGSGTEAFF

clone_size: NA
v_call: TRBV3-1/TRBV3-2
j_call: TRBJ1-2
d_call: TRBD1
cdr3_nt: TGTGCCAGCAGCCAAGAGAGGCAGGGGGCTTGGTATGGCTACACCTTC
cdr3_aa: CASSQERQGAWYGYTF

clone_size: NA
v_call: TRBV9
j_call: TRBJ2-1
d_call: NA
cdr3_nt: TGTGCCAGTGCGGCGTTGGGTGAGCAGTTCTTC
cdr3_aa: CASAALGEQFF

clone_size: NA
v_call: TRBV4-1
j_call: TRBJ2-4
d_call: NA
cdr3_nt: TGCGCCAGCAGCCAGACGATAAAGACAGAAGCCAAAAACATTCAGTACTTC
cdr3_aa: CASSQTIKTEAKNIQYF

clone_size: NA
v_call: TRBV3-1/TRBV3-2
j_call: TRBJ2-6
d_call: NA
cdr3_nt: TGTGCCAGCAGCTTCTTGAACCCACAGGTTACTGGGGCCAACGTCCTGACTTTC
cdr3_aa: CASSFLNPQVTGANVLTF

clone_size: NA
v_call: TRBV6-5
j_call: TRBJ2-7
d_call: NA
cdr3_nt: TGTGCCAGCACTTTAAGCGGTTACGTCGAGCAGTACTTC
cdr3_aa: CASTLSGYVEQYF

clone_size: NA
v_call: TRBV5-1
j_call: TRBJ2-2
d_call: TRBD1
cdr3_nt: TGCGCCAGCACCCGGACAGGGTTCGCCGGGGAGCTGTTTTTT
cdr3_aa: CASTRTGFAGELFF

clone_size: few
v_call: TRBV11-2
j_call: TRBJ2-3
d_call: TRBD2
cdr3_nt: TGTGCCAGCAGTTCAGCGGGGGGGGGAGATACGCAGTATTTT
cdr3_aa: CASSSAGGGDTQYF

clone_size: NA
v_call: TRBV19
j_call: TRBJ2-5
d_call: NA
cdr3_nt: TGTGCCAGTAGTTCCCGGACATACCAAGAGACCCAGTACTTC
cdr3_aa: CASSSRTYQETQYF

clone_size: NA
v_call: TRBV18
j_call: TRBJ2-7
d_call: TRBD1
cdr3_nt: TGTGCCAGCTCACAGGACAGGGGGTCCTACGAGCAGTACTTC
cdr3_aa: CASSQDRGSYEQYF

clone_size: NA
v_call: TRBV18
j_call: TRBJ2-5
d_call: NA
cdr3_nt: TGTGCCAGCTCACTCGGGACTCCTCGGGAGACCCAGTACTTC
cdr3_aa: CASSLGTPRETQYF